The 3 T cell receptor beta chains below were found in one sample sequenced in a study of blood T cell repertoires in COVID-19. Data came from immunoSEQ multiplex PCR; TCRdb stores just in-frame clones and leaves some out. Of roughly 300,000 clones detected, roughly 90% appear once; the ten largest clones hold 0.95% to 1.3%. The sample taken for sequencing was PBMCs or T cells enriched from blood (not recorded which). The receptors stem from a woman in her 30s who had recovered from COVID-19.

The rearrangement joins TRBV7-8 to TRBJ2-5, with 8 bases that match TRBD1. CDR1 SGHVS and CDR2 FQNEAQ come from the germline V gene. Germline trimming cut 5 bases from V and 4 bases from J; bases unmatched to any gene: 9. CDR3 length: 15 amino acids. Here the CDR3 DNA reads TGTGCCAGCAGCGCCGACAGGGGCCTGGGAGAGACCCAGTACTTC. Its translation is CASSADRGLGETQYF.

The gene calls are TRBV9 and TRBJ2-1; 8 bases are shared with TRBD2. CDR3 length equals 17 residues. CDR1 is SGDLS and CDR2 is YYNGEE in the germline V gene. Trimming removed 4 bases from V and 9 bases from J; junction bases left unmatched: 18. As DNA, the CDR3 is TGTGCCAGCAGCCCGCAAAAACGGAGCGGGAGTAATTCTGAGCAGTTCTTC. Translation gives CASSPQKRSGSNSEQFF.

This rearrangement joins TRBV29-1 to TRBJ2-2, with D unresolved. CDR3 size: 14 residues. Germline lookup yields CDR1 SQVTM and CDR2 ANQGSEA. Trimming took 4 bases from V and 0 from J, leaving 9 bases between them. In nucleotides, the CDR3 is TGCAGCGTTGGTTGGGCCACGAACACCGGGGAGCTGTTTTTT. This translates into CSVGWATNTGELFF.